The 13 T cell receptor beta chains in this list originate from one sample, sequenced in a study of identical twins. In TCRdb, the 5' RACE reads were re-called with MiXCR into one record per CDR3 protein. Altogether nearly 250,000 distinct CDR3 sequences are present, roughly 7% being singletons, with the ten largest covering around 3.4%. This sample was shared with a second study, whose subject was yellow fever vaccine responses in identical twins.

Sequenced: memory (CD45RO+) T cells sorted from blood. The source is a woman under 30 in good health.

This clonotype was recorded a few times. In nucleotides, the CDR3 is TGTGCCAGCAGACCGGGACAGGGCTTTTCGACCGGGGAGCTGTTTTTT. It specifies CASRPGQGFSTGELFF. The V call is TRBV9, the J call TRBJ2-2; 9 bases map to TRBD1. Germline CDR1 SGDLS, CDR2 YYNGEE. This CDR3 contains 16 residues. The J segment lost 5 bases and the V segment lost 5 bases, leaving 10 bases of the junction unmatched. Supplemented by reference TRBV9 and TRBJ2-2, the full variable domain reads DSGVTQTPKHLITATGQRVTLRCSPRSGDLSVYWYQQSLDQGLQFLIQYYNGEERAKGNILERFSAQQFPDLHSELNLSSLELGDSALYFCASRPGQGFSTGELFFGEGSRLTVL.

The V gene is TRBV28, the J gene TRBJ2-7, with D unclear. With 7 bases removed from V and 0 bases from J, the gap between germline ends came to 10 bases. This CDR3 is 13 amino acids long. From germline, CDR1 is MDHEN and CDR2 SYDVKM. CDR3 in DNA: TGTGCCAGCAAGGGCTTGAGCTCCTACGAGCAGTACGTC. It is translated as CASKGLSSYEQYV.

The J gene is TRBJ2-1, the V gene TRBV7-9; D is ambiguous. The V gene's germline CDR1 is SEHNR and CDR2 FQNEAQ (reference sequence). The CDR3 is 12 residues long. V lost 6 bases to trimming and J lost 6 bases, with 9 bases between them. The CDR3 region is CASRALGNEQFF. The CDR3 nucleotides read TGTGCCAGCAGGGCCCTCGGCAATGAGCAGTTCTTC. Full variable domain (remainder filled in from reference TRBV7-9 and TRBJ2-1): DTGVSQNPRHKITKRGQNVTFRCDPISEHNRLYWYRQTLGQGPEFLTYFQNEAQLEKSRLLSDRFSAERPKGSFSTLEIQRTEQGDSAMYLCASRALGNEQFFGPGTRLTVL.

The count of this clonotype is one. The chain joins TRBV15 to TRBJ2-1, with a weak D call TRBD1 (6 bases). V lost 3 bases and J lost 8, with 17 bases in between. The CDR3 runs to 15 residues. The germline V gene has CDR1 LNHNV and CDR2 YYDKDF (reference sequence). The CDR3 region has the DNA TGTGCCACCAGCAGGGCATCAGGGGCAGGTGATGAGCAGTTCTTC. It translates to CATSRASGAGDEQFF.

The genes are TRBV19 and TRBJ1-1; no clear D gene. This CDR3 has 11 amino acids. The germline V and J ends were trimmed by 7 bases and 7 bases, with 10 bases remaining between them. CDR1 and CDR2 from the germline V gene are LNHDA and SQIVND (reference sequence). CDR3 nucleotides: TGTGCCAGTACTTGGGGTCATGAAGCTTTCTTT. Translated: CASTWGHEAFF.

This clonotype was found many times. The chain combines TRBV2 with TRBJ2-5; 7 nucleotides line up with TRBD1. This CDR3 has 13 amino acids. Germline CDR1 is SNHLY and CDR2 is FYNNEI. J gave up 4 bases and V 8 bases, and 7 bases lay outside the gene matches. For the CDR3, the DNA is TGTGCCAGCCACCGGGGACAGAGAGAGACCCAGTACTTC. It specifies CASHRGQRETQYF.

The rearrangement links TRBV3-1 to TRBJ1-2; 7 bases match TRBD1. Germline V lookup: CDR1 LGHDT, CDR2 YNNKEL (reference sequence). The CDR3 contains 16 residues. The V and J ends lost 3 bases and 8 bases, in that order; junction bases with no gene match: 15. CDR3: CASSHPDRRQGSGYTF. In DNA form, the CDR3 reads TGTGCCAGCAGCCACCCGGACAGGCGCCAAGGGTCGGGCTACACCTTC.

This clonotype was recorded at least ten times. The rearrangement links TRBV6-1 to TRBJ1-5; possible D gene TRBD1, 5 bases. The CDR3 consists of 16 residues. Trimming removed 0 bases from V and 4 bases from J, with 13 bases in between. Germline V gene lookup returns CDR1 MNHNS and CDR2 SASEGT. The CDR3 reads CASSEAGERRNQPQHF. For the CDR3, the DNA is TGTGCCAGCAGTGAAGCGGGGGAGAGGAGGAATCAGCCCCAGCATTTT.

The chain couples TRBV7-8 to TRBJ2-7, with D unresolved. The CDR3 totals 15 residues. Germline lookup yields CDR1 SGHVS and CDR2 FQNEAQ. V lost 5 bases and J lost 0, with 14 bases in between. Written as DNA, the CDR3 is TGTGCCAGCAGCCCACAGACGTATTCCTCCTACGAGCAGTACGTC. It is translated as CASSPQTYSSYEQYV.

The chain joins TRBV5-6 to TRBJ2-7; D is perhaps TRBD2 (7 bases). Between the trimmed V and J ends, which lost 2 bases and 5 bases, there was a span of 23 bases. The germline V gene encodes CDR1 SGHDT and CDR2 YYEEEE. This CDR3 spans 17 amino acids. The CDR3 sequence is CASSFSPAGGGIHEQYF. As DNA, the CDR3 is TGTGCCAGCAGCTTTTCTCCGGCTGGCGGGGGCATCCACGAGCAGTACTTC.

The V and J genes are TRBV6-1 and TRBJ1-2, with a weak D call TRBD1 (6 bases). Trimming took off 2 bases at V and 4 bases at J, with 8 bases between the two ends. Germline lookup yields CDR1 MNHNS and CDR2 SASEGT. This CDR3 has 13 residues. CDR3 coding DNA: TGTGCCAGCAGTGAACAGGGGCCCTATGGCTACACCTTC. It specifies CASSEQGPYGYTF.

The chain is built from TRBV3-1 and TRBJ2-7; 8 bases match TRBD1. Germline assignment: CDR1 LGHDT and CDR2 YNNKEL (reference sequence). V was pared by 3 bases and J by 6 bases, with 7 bases of the junction left unmatched. This CDR3 comprises 14 residues. Here the CDR3 DNA reads TGTGCCAGCAGCCAGTTCCCGACAGGGGTCGAGCAGTACGTC. Residues: CASSQFPTGVEQYV.

Only a few counts were recorded for this clonotype. The gene calls are TRBV20-1 and TRBJ2-1, with unresolved D. V lost 0 bases to trimming and J lost 6 bases, with 12 bases between them. The CDR3 has 14 amino acids. CDR1 is DFQATT and CDR2 is SNEGSKA in the germline V gene (reference sequence). CDR3 DNA: TGCAGTGCTAGAGATTCTGCCACAAGCAATGAGCAGTTCTTC. This gives the protein CSARDSATSNEQFF.